This T cell receptor beta chain was captured by sequencing in a study of blood T cell repertoires in COVID-19. Original data processing: Nucleated cell counts were estimated from reference gene primer amplification. Clones were read by immunoSEQ multiplex PCR, and TCRdb kept only the in-frame ones, dropping some. Clonal size and the V and J genes are those of that table, whereas D and trimming came from the DNA. This sample carries approximately 110,000 clones, more than 85% of them seen once, and the ten largest clones take around 2.1%. The CDR3 is 12 residues long. Trimming removed 6 bases at V and 8 bases at J, with 13 bases between. Germline V CDR1 and CDR2: SGHAT, FQNNGV.

This receptor was taken from a man over 45 with COVID-19, enrolled during active disease. Sequenced: peripheral blood. The rearrangement links TRBV11-2 to TRBJ1-1; possible D gene TRBD1, 5 bases. The CDR3 nucleotides are TGTGCCAGCAGTCCGAGGGACTCGGAAGCTTTCTTT. Its protein product is CASSPRDSEAFF.